Below, one T cell receptor beta chain is given with its context. Time point defined: 2014-2015 season, 7 days after vaccination. This specimen comes from a study of follicular helper T cells after annual influenza vaccination. Germline V lookup: CDR1 SGHRS, CDR2 YFSETQ. V shed 0 bases and J shed 7 bases, with 11 bases lying between them. The length of the CDR3 is 14 residues. Clones were read by immunoSEQ multiplex PCR, and TCRdb kept only the in-frame ones, dropping some. The sample records 12,000 to 15,000 clones, less than 85% being singletons. The sequences come from CXCR5+ CD38- circulating T follicular helper cells from blood, collected 7 days after influenza vaccination. Subset defined: circulating Tfh, non-naive CD4+CXCR5+PD-1+ (ICOS+CD38+ or ICOS-CD38-). The clonotype comes from an adult who received the influenza vaccine. The chain carries TRBV5-1 and TRBJ1-3, with unresolved D. CDR3 loop: CASSLELFANTIYF. The CDR3 nucleotides are TGCGCCAGCAGCTTGGAACTCTTTGCGAACACCATATATTTT.